These 15 T cell receptor beta chains were all obtained from the same sample, sequenced in a study of blood T cell repertoires in COVID-19. Assay: immunoSEQ multiplex PCR; the TCRdb copy retains only in-frame clones and omits some. Of around 100,000 clones listed, roughly 80% are singletons. Source material: peripheral blood. Source of these receptors: a woman aged 40 to 49 with acute or convalescent COVID-19.

The V and J genes are TRBV30 and TRBJ2-1, with 13 bases that match TRBD2. The CDR3 runs to 13 residues. Looked up from germline, CDR1 is GTSNPN and CDR2 is SVGIG (reference sequence). V trimming: 8 bases; J trimming: 3 bases; junction bases outside the gene matches: 1. The CDR3 DNA reads TGTGCCCGGACTAGCGGGAGCTACAATGAGCAGTTCTTC. Translating gives CARTSGSYNEQFF.

V gene TRBV9 combines with J gene TRBJ2-7; D gene uncertain. Germline assignment: CDR1 SGDLS and CDR2 YYNGEE. V was clipped by 4 bases and J by 3 bases, with 11 bases between them. The CDR3 has 13 amino acids. Here the CDR3 reads CASSPRHDYEQYF. The CDR3 DNA reads as TGTGCCAGCAGCCCCAGACACGACTACGAGCAGTACTTC.

The chain joins TRBV5-4 to TRBJ1-6, with 7 nucleotides matching TRBD1. This CDR3 has 14 residues. V dropped 3 bases and J dropped 13; count of bases not matched to a gene: 10. The germline CDR1 and CDR2 sequences are SGHNT and YYREEE (reference sequence). The CDR3: CASSSRQGFFPLHF. Written as DNA, the CDR3 is TGTGCCAGCAGCTCTAGACAGGGTTTTTTCCCCCTCCACTTT.

This chain links TRBV6-5 with TRBJ1-1; maybe TRBD1 (5 bases). Germline CDR1 and CDR2: MNHEY and SVGAGI. V was shortened by 7 bases and J by 3 bases, with 12 bases between the two germline ends. The CDR3 loop spans 13 amino acids. The CDR3 region is CASTYRQHTEAFF. The DNA for the CDR3 is TGTGCCAGCACCTACAGGCAGCACACTGAAGCTTTCTTT.

This clone was detected only a few times. J is TRBJ2-7 and V is TRBV4-2; D is unresolved. Trimming cost V 0 bases and J 0 bases, with 9 bases left between them. In germline, CDR1 is LGHNA, CDR2 YNFKEQ. The CDR3 runs 15 residues. The CDR3 sequence is CASSQESVDSYEQYF. The CDR3 coding sequence is TGTGCCAGCAGCCAAGAGAGCGTTGACTCCTACGAGCAGTACTTC.

The rearrangement joins TRBV12-3 or TRBV12-4 to TRBJ1-2; D gene ambiguous. The CDR3 loop spans 11 amino acids. The ends were cut back, 4 bases at V and 8 bases at J, with 8 bases in the middle. CDR3 loop: CASSSGVGYTF. The CDR3 bases are TGTGCCAGCAGTTCCGGGGTGGGCTACACCTTC.

In nucleotides, the CDR3 is TGTGCCAGCAGCGCCCAGGGACAGCCGGTGGTCAATTCACCCCTCCACTTT. It specifies CASSAQGQPVVNSPLHF. This chain links TRBV9 with TRBJ1-6; TRBD1 agrees at 7 bases. The CDR3 sequence is 17 residues long. Per the germline V gene, CDR1 is SGDLS and CDR2 is YYNGEE. Germline trimming cut 3 bases from V and 7 bases from J; bases unmatched to any gene: 13.

The table lists this clone with a count of one. The chain carries TRBV6-2 or TRBV6-3 and TRBJ1-5, with 12 bases fitting TRBD1. This CDR3 has 19 amino acids. CDR1 and CDR2 from the germline V gene are MNHEY and SVGEGT. The trim removed 5 bases at V and 4 bases at J, leaving 15 bases unmatched. CDR3: CASSRTGTGGARRNQPQHF. The CDR3 DNA reads TGTGCCAGCAGTAGAACCGGGACAGGGGGCGCAAGGAGAAATCAGCCCCAGCATTTT.

The CDR3 region is CASSYYGPTSVGELFF. CDR3 nucleotide sequence: TGTGCCAGCAGTTACTACGGTCCTACCTCGGTCGGGGAGCTGTTTTTT. The chain recombines TRBV6-2 or TRBV6-3 with TRBJ2-2, with unresolved D. Looked up from germline, CDR1 is MNHEY and CDR2 is SVGEGT. The ends were cut back, 1 base at V and 7 bases at J, with 16 bases in the middle. The CDR3 length is 16 residues.

The chain is built from TRBV5-1 and TRBJ2-7; 9 nucleotides match TRBD2. Germline loops: CDR1 SGHRS, CDR2 YFSETQ. There are 15 residues in the CDR3. Trimming took 4 bases from V and 7 from J; bases not matched to a gene: 12. In DNA form, the CDR3 reads TGCGCCAGCAGCCTACAGGGGCCCCTAGCGGGAGAGCAGTACTTC. Its translation: CASSLQGPLAGEQYF.

Comment on this clone: The germline gene is not matched at one end of the junction; a read error may be the cause. The chain couples TRBV6-5 to TRBJ1-2; D is unclear. This CDR3 is built from 13 residues. The germline V gene has CDR1 MNHEY and CDR2 SVGAGI. The CDR3 DNA reads as TGTGCCAGCAGTCCTAGCAACCAGGACGGCCAGCAATTC. This codes for CASSPSNQDGQQF.

This clone was seen a few times. This rearrangement joins TRBV6-5 to TRBJ1-2, with TRBD1 matching 8 bases. This CDR3 region has 14 residues. V trimming: 6 bases; J trimming: 5 bases; junction bases outside the gene matches: 8. Germline V gene sequence: CDR1 MNHEY, CDR2 SVGAGI. For the CDR3, the DNA is TGTGCCAGCAGCTCCGACAGGGGATCTTATGGCTACACCTTC. Encoded protein: CASSSDRGSYGYTF.

The CDR3 nucleotides are TGTGCCAGCAGACTGACTAGCACAGATACGCAGTATTTT. This encodes CASRLTSTDTQYF. The chain couples TRBV5-6 to TRBJ2-3; unclear D gene. Per the germline V gene, CDR1 is SGHDT and CDR2 is YYEEEE. The CDR3 sequence is 13 residues long. Trimming stripped 5 bases from V and 0 bases from J, with 7 bases between.

The chain combines TRBV19 with TRBJ1-5; possible D gene TRBD1, 5 bases. The CDR3 contains 13 residues. The V gene's germline CDR1 is LNHDA and CDR2 SQIVND (reference sequence). Trimming stripped 5 bases from V and 4 bases from J, with 9 bases between. The CDR3 loop reads CASSSQGNQPQHF. Written as DNA, the CDR3 is TGTGCCAGTAGTTCCCAGGGAAATCAGCCCCAGCATTTT.

This sequence joins TRBV7-6 and TRBJ1-6; 9 bases line up with TRBD1. The germline gives CDR1 SGHVS, CDR2 FNYEAQ. This CDR3 has 18 residues. J lost 5 bases, V lost 0 bases, and 8 bases had no gene match. CDR3 sequence reads: CASSLAPPTGGNNSPLHF. The CDR3 DNA follows: TGTGCCAGCAGCTTAGCTCCCCCGACAGGGGGTAATAATTCACCCCTCCACTTT.